This passage covers 8 T cell receptor beta chains from one sample sequenced in a study of blood T cell repertoires in COVID-19. TCRdb's copy holds only in-frame clones and misses some; the assay was immunoSEQ multiplex PCR. The table has around 400,000 clones, 89% seen once; the top ten hold around 1.7%. The specimen was PBMCs or T cells enriched from blood (not recorded which). These receptors came from a woman aged 30 to 39 who had recovered from COVID-19.

The V and J genes are TRBV27 and TRBJ1-2; D is perhaps TRBD1 (5 bases). The V and J ends lost 6 bases and 4 bases respectively, with 12 bases between them. In germline, CDR1 is MNHEY, CDR2 SMNVEV (reference sequence). This CDR3 has 13 amino acids. The CDR3 loop reads CASSRQGSYGYTF. In DNA, the CDR3 is TGTGCCAGCAGCCGCCAGGGTTCCTATGGCTACACCTTC.

The rearrangement uses TRBV11-2 and TRBJ2-7; TRBD1 matches at 9 bases. CDR3 length: 15 amino acids. Germline-derived CDR1 and CDR2 are SGHAT and FQNNGV. V lost 3 bases to trimming and J lost 6 bases; unmatched junction nucleotides: 9. For the CDR3, the DNA is TGTGCCAGCAGCTTTATGAGGGACAGGGATTTCGAGCAGTACTTC. Encoded protein: CASSFMRDRDFEQYF.

This clone was seen a single time. This rearrangement joins TRBV29-1 to TRBJ2-7; TRBD2 agrees at 9 bases. V was pared by 7 bases and J by 1 base, with 5 bases of the junction left unmatched. The CDR3 length is 13 residues. Germline CDR1 reads SQVTM; CDR2 reads ANQGSEA. CDR3 residues: CSARTSGSYEQYF. Written as DNA, the CDR3 is TGCAGCGCAAGAACTAGCGGGTCCTACGAGCAGTACTTC.

The chain combines TRBV11-2 with TRBJ2-7; 11 nucleotides agree with TRBD2. Germline assignment: CDR1 SGHAT and CDR2 FQNNGV. This CDR3 spans 15 amino acids. V shed 5 bases, J shed 5 bases, and the junction held 8 bases outside the gene matches. CDR3 amino acids: CASSLSGRALDEQYF. CDR3 bases: TGTGCCAGCAGCCTTAGCGGGAGGGCCTTGGACGAGCAGTACTTC.

This chain uses TRBV3-1 (or the pseudogene TRBV3-2) with TRBJ1-2, with D tentatively TRBD1 (6 bases). This CDR3 has 17 residues. Germline loops: CDR1 LGHDT, CDR2 YNNKEL (reference sequence). Trimming shortened V by 0 bases and J by 3 bases, and 17 bases separated the two germline ends. The CDR3 region is CASSQDQFGRGDYGYTF. As DNA, the CDR3 is TGTGCCAGCAGCCAAGATCAATTCGGCAGGGGCGACTATGGCTACACCTTC.

The rearrangement uses TRBV9 and TRBJ2-1; possible D gene TRBD2, 5 bases. Trimming removed 0 bases from V and 10 bases from J, with 14 bases in between. This CDR3 comprises 14 residues. Per germline, CDR1 SGDLS and CDR2 YYNGEE. The CDR3 sequence is CASSVVMGPGEQFF. CDR3 DNA sequence: TGTGCCAGCAGCGTAGTAATGGGTCCGGGGGAGCAGTTCTTC.

The rearrangement links TRBV5-1 to TRBJ1-2, with D perhaps matching TRBD1 (6 bases). Trimming shortened V by 4 bases and J by 6 bases, and 16 bases separated the two germline ends. CDR1 and CDR2 (germline): SGHRS, YFSETQ. CDR3 length equals 14 residues. CDR3: CASSMGASGDGYTF. As DNA, the CDR3 is TGCGCCAGCAGCATGGGGGCCTCAGGGGATGGCTACACCTTC.

The V gene is TRBV3-1 (or the pseudogene TRBV3-2), the J gene TRBJ2-7; 7 bases fit TRBD2. Trimming removed 2 bases from V and 0 bases from J; junction bases left unmatched: 1. Looked up from germline, CDR1 is LGHDT and CDR2 is YNNKEL (reference sequence). The CDR3 is 14 residues long. The CDR3 region is CASSQRGDSYEQYF. The CDR3 nucleotides are TGTGCCAGCAGCCAACGGGGGGACTCCTACGAGCAGTACTTC.